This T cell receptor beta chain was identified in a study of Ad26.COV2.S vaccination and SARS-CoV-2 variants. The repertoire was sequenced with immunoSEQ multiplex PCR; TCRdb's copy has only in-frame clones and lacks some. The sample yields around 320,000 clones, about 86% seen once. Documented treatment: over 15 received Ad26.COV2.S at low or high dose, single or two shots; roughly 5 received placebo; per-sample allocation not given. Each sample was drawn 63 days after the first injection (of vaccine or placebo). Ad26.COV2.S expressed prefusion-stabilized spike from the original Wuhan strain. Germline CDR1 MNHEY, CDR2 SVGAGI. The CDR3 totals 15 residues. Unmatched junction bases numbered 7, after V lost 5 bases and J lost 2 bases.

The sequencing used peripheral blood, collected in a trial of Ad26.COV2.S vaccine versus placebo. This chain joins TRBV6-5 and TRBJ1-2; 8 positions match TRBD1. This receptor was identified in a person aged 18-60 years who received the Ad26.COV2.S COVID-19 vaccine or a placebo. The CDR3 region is CASSTQRQGNYGYTF. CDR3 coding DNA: TGTGCCAGCAGTACCCAACGACAGGGGAACTATGGCTACACCTTC.